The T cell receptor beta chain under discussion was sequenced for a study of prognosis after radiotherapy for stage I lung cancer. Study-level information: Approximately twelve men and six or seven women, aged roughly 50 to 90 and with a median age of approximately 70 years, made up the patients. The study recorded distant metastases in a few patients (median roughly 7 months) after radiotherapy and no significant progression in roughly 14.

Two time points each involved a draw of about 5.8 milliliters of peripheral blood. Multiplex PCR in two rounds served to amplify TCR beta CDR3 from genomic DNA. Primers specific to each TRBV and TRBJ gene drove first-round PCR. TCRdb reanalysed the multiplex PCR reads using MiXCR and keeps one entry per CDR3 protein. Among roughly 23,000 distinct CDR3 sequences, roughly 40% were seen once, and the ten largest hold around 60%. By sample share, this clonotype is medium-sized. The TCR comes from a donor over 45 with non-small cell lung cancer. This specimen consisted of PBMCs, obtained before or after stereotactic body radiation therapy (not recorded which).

In nucleotides, the CDR3 is TGTGCCAGCGCGGGGGTGGCGGGAGAGAGGGAGCAGTACTTC. Residues: CASAGVAGEREQYF. The chain uses TRBV6-1 and TRBJ2-7, with 7 bases lining up with TRBD2. This CDR3 spans 14 amino acids. Germline V lookup: CDR1 MNHNS, CDR2 SASEGT. J lost 7 bases, V lost 8 bases, and 14 bases had no gene match.